This T cell receptor beta chain was sequenced in a study of T cells in Graves' hyperthyroidism and ophthalmopathy. Notes on the study in general: Most expanded thyroid clonotypes above 0.001 recurred in blood. With a median lead of approximately six months before onset, the model predicted ophthalmopathy.

Researchers amplified the TCR beta CDR3 regions from RNA transcripts. The HTBI set primed first-round TCR CDR3 RT-PCR. TCRdb redid the calling of the multiplex PCR reads with MiXCR, one entry per CDR3 protein. The sample includes about 580,000 distinct CDR3 sequences, about 43% of them seen just once. Stability of Graves' hyperthyroidism was defined as absent ophthalmopathy progression within 18 months. Among the patients, aged 18 to 65, hyperthyroidism was newly diagnosed and had lasted under 2 months. Germline V gives CDR1 MNHEY, CDR2 SMNVEV (reference sequence). The germline V and J ends were trimmed by 6 bases and 4 bases, with 16 bases remaining between them. The CDR3 spans 15 residues. For this clonotype: The antigen remains unidentified.

Sequencing was performed on peripheral blood or thyroid tissue (not recorded which). This TCR came from a woman younger than 35 with Graves' hyperthyroidism. This chain connects TRBV27 to TRBJ1-5; D unclear. The CDR3 DNA is TGTGCCAGCAGGGCCCCGGGTCCTCCTAATCAGCCCCAGCATTTT. It is translated as CASRAPGPPNQPQHF.